The 5 T cell receptor beta chains given below trace back to one sample, sequenced in a study of human T cells and chemical hapten exposure. Regarding time point: patch test 1, 2 weeks after DPC sensitization. Indicated treatment: therapeutic diphenylcyclopropenone sensitization with weekly scalp DPC. MiXCR, run by TCRdb on the RACE reads, gives a single entry per CDR3 protein. The table shows about 120,000 distinct CDR3 sequences, with 12% to 15% occurring only once. Sequenced here: whole blood, sampled in connection with sensitization to the hapten diphenylcyclopropenone (DPC). These receptors originate from a man between 18 and 35 years old with alopecia areata. Some clones in this sample may be carry-over from other donors' samples.

This clonotype was seen repeatedly, ten times or more. The chain carries TRBV13 and TRBJ1-6; D may be TRBD1 (6 bases). Germline V gives CDR1 PRHDT, CDR2 FYEKMQ (reference sequence). The V end was cut by 3 bases, the J end by 7 bases, with 10 bases between. This CDR3 comprises 14 residues. The CDR3: CASSLGGRNSPLHF. The CDR3 DNA reads as TGTGCCAGCAGCTTGGGGGGGCGGAATTCACCCCTCCACTTT. Looking up the rest from reference TRBV13 and TRBJ1-6 gives the full variable domain: AAGVIQSPRHLIKEKRETATLKCYPIPRHDTVYWYQQGPGQDPQFLISFYEKMQSDKGSIPDRFSAQQFSDYHSELNMSSLELGDSALYFCASSLGGRNSPLHFGNGTRLTVT.

This clonotype was detected only a few times. The gene calls are TRBV18 and TRBJ1-2; D uncertain. V was clipped by 3 bases and J by 6 bases, with 17 bases between them. CDR3 length: 15 residues. Germline CDR1 is KGHSH and CDR2 is LQKENI. The CDR3 reads CASSPGEPVSDGYTF. DNA for the CDR3: TGTGCCAGCTCACCCGGGGAGCCGGTATCTGATGGCTACACCTTC. Looking up the rest from reference TRBV18 and TRBJ1-2 gives the full variable domain: NAGVMQNPRHLVRRRGQEARLRCSPMKGHSHVYWYRQLPEEGLKFMVYLQKENIIDESGMPKERFSAEFPKEGPSILRIQQVVRGDSAAYFCASSPGEPVSDGYTFGSGTRLTVV.

The CDR3 spells CASNLDRGNQPQHF. The DNA for the CDR3 is TGTGCCAGCAATCTGGACAGGGGCAATCAGCCCCAGCATTTT. This rearrangement joins TRBV28 to TRBJ1-5; 8 positions agree with TRBD1. This CDR3 is 14 amino acids long. Germline lookup yields CDR1 MDHEN and CDR2 SYDVKM. J lost 2 bases, V lost 7 bases, and 4 bases had no gene match.

This clonotype showed up many times. The gene calls are TRBV11-3 and TRBJ2-1; tentatively, D is TRBD2 (5 bases). The V gene's germline CDR1 is SGHNT and CDR2 YENEEA. V was clipped by 3 bases and J by 0 bases, with 6 bases between them. The CDR3 is 14 amino acids. The CDR3 DNA is TGTGCCAGCAGCTTGGGGAGCTCCTACAATGAGCAGTTCTTC. This codes for CASSLGSSYNEQFF.

This clonotype occurred a few times. The chain employs TRBV29-1 and TRBJ2-2, with D hard to call. The CDR3 totals 12 residues. The V gene's germline CDR1 is SQVTM and CDR2 ANQGSEA. The V end lost 4 bases, the J end lost 8 bases, and 11 bases lay between the germline ends. Written as DNA, the CDR3 is TGCAGCGTTGTAACGGTATCGGGGGAGCTGTTTTTT. Its protein product is CSVVTVSGELFF.